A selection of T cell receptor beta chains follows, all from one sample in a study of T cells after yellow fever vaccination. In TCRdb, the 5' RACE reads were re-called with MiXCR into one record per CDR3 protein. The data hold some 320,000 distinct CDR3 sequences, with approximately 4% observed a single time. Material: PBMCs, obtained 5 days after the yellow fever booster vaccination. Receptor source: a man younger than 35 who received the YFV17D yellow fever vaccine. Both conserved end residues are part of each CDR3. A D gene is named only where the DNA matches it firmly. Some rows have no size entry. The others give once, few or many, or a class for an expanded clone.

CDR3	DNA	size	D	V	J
CASSYLTSGEADTQYF	TGTGCCAGCAGCTACTTGACTAGCGGGGAGGCAGATACGCAGTATTTT	few	TRBD2	TRBV6-2/TRBV6-3	TRBJ2-3
CASSDGKGAYYEQYF	TGTGCCAGCAGCGACGGTAAAGGGGCATACTACGAGCAGTACTTC	few	-	TRBV6-1	TRBJ2-7
CASSGGARLEETQYF	TGTGCCAGCAGCGGGGGGGCCAGATTGGAAGAGACCCAGTACTTC	-	-	TRBV3-1	TRBJ2-5
CASSSGQGKSYEQYF	TGCGCCAGCAGTTCGGGACAGGGGAAGTCCTACGAGCAGTACTTC	few	TRBD1	TRBV5-1	TRBJ2-7
CASSYRGQGGQPQHF	TGTGCCAGCAGTTACCGTGGACAGGGCGGCCAGCCCCAGCATTTT	few	TRBD1	TRBV6-5	TRBJ1-5
CASSQSSAGDTQYF	TGTGCCAGCAGCCAGAGCTCCGCGGGAGATACGCAGTATTTT	few	-	TRBV3-1	TRBJ2-3
CASSLGEGETQYF	TGCGCCAGCAGCTTGGGTGAGGGCGAGACCCAGTACTTC	-	-	TRBV5-1	TRBJ2-5
CASSYIGVRAEQFF	TGTGCCAGCAGTTACATCGGGGTTAGGGCTGAGCAGTTCTTC	-	-	TRBV6-2/TRBV6-3	TRBJ2-1
CASSLRDRDYEQYF	TGTGCCAGCAGCTTACGGGACCGGGACTACGAGCAGTACTTC	-	-	TRBV7-9	TRBJ2-7
CASYQGNTEAFF	TGTGCCAGTTATCAGGGGAACACTGAAGCTTTCTTT	few	-	TRBV19	TRBJ1-1
CASSRLANQETQYF	TGTGCCAGCAGCCGACTAGCGAACCAAGAGACCCAGTACTTC	many	TRBD2	TRBV7-2	TRBJ2-5
CSAMKTGGQYTGELFF	TGCAGTGCTATGAAAACAGGGGGCCAATACACCGGGGAGCTGTTTTTT	few	TRBD1	TRBV20-1	TRBJ2-2
CSARQGARTDTQYF	TGCAGTGCTAGGCAGGGGGCGCGAACAGATACGCAGTATTTT	many	TRBD1	TRBV20-1	TRBJ2-3
CASSRPRDRGGDTQYF	TGTGCCAGCAGTCGCCCGAGGGACAGGGGTGGGGATACGCAGTATTTT	-	TRBD1	TRBV7-2	TRBJ2-3
CASSPHSGSSYEQYF	TGTGCCAGCAGTCCCCACTCCGGAAGCTCCTACGAGCAGTACTTC	-	-	TRBV27	TRBJ2-7
CASSFVSGHLCNQPQHF	TGTGCCAGCAGTTTTGTCAGTGGACACCTTTGCAATCAGCCCCAGCATTTT	-	-	TRBV27	TRBJ1-5
CSARVGGGNYGYTF	TGCAGTGCTAGAGTGGGAGGGGGTAACTATGGCTACACCTTC	many	-	TRBV20-1	TRBJ1-2
CASSYGVGSRTYEQYF	TGTGCCAGCAGTTATGGGGTAGGGAGTAGGACCTACGAGCAGTACTTC	-	-	TRBV6-2/TRBV6-3	TRBJ2-7
CASSPGTGLVSQPQHF	TGTGCCAGCAGTCCCGGGACAGGGTTAGTAAGTCAGCCCCAGCATTTT	-	TRBD1	TRBV12-3/TRBV12-4	TRBJ1-5
CASSEAELRWGTREAFF	TGTGCCAGCAGTGAAGCGGAATTGCGTTGGGGGACGCGTGAAGCTTTCTTT	many	-	TRBV2	TRBJ1-1
CASSLLGGTEAFF	TGTGCCAGCAGTTTGCTCGGGGGCACTGAAGCTTTCTTT	many	-	TRBV28	TRBJ1-1
CSVLDRGPYGYTF	TGCAGCGTTCTTGACAGGGGCCCCTATGGCTACACCTTC	-	TRBD1	TRBV29-1	TRBJ1-2
CASRITPGNNEQFF	TGTGCCAGCAGAATAACCCCGGGCAACAATGAGCAGTTCTTC	-	-	TRBV12-3/TRBV12-4	TRBJ2-1
CSASTGSGNTIYF	TGCAGTGCTAGCACGGGGTCTGGAAACACCATATATTTT	-	-	TRBV20-1	TRBJ1-3
CASSHPGTSGIQTRGNTGELFF	TGCGCCAGCAGCCACCCCGGGACTAGCGGGATCCAGACCCGGGGGAACACCGGGGAGCTGTTTTTT	-	TRBD2	TRBV4-1	TRBJ2-2
CASSPLRSVEGNQPQHF	TGTGCCAGTAGTCCCCTGCGGTCAGTGGAGGGCAATCAGCCCCAGCATTTT	few	-	TRBV19	TRBJ1-5
CASSPPASGGDNEQFF	TGTGCCAGCTCACCACCCGCTAGCGGGGGGGACAATGAGCAGTTCTTC	many	TRBD2	TRBV18	TRBJ2-1
CASSGTGTANIYGYTF	TGTGCCAGCAGCGGAACCGGGACAGCGAACATCTATGGCTACACCTTC	many	TRBD1	TRBV7-6	TRBJ1-2
CSVNVGSTDTQYF	TGCAGCGTTAACGTGGGGAGCACAGATACGCAGTATTTT	many	-	TRBV29-1	TRBJ2-3
CASSPPSPYEQYF	TGTGCCAGCTCACCACCCAGCCCCTACGAGCAGTACTTC	-	-	TRBV18	TRBJ2-7
CASIDRGQGVEQYF	TGTGCCAGCATCGACCGAGGGCAGGGGGTCGAGCAGTACTTC	many	TRBD1	TRBV6-2/TRBV6-3	TRBJ2-7
CASSPTPFNTGELFF	TGCGCCAGCAGCCCGACACCCTTCAACACCGGGGAGCTGTTTTTT	-	-	TRBV5-1	TRBJ2-2
CASSSPPDTQYF	TGCGCCAGCAGCTCCCCCCCAGATACGCAGTATTTT	few	-	TRBV5-1	TRBJ2-3
CASSLLPSHGGMNTEAFF	TGTGCCAGCAGTTTATTGCCCAGCCATGGGGGGATGAACACTGAAGCTTTCTTT	-	-	TRBV27	TRBJ1-1
CASSRRGSDEQFF	TGTGCCAGCAGCCGTAGGGGCTCGGATGAGCAGTTCTTC	few	-	TRBV3-1	TRBJ2-1
CASSLVTGSPLYGYTF	TGTGCCAGCAGCTTAGTGACAGGGTCCCCCCTCTATGGCTACACCTTC	many	TRBD1	TRBV7-8	TRBJ1-2
CASSGRRELNQYF	TGTGCCAGCAGCGGACGCCGGGAGTTGAATCAGTACTTC	-	-	TRBV5-5	TRBJ2-4
CASSFVGDTGELFF	TGTGCCAGCAGTTTCGTGGGGGACACCGGGGAGCTGTTTTTT	few	-	TRBV12-3/TRBV12-4	TRBJ2-2
CASSSEGGKNEQFF	TGTGCCAGCAGCTCAGAAGGAGGGAAGAATGAGCAGTTCTTC	-	-	TRBV7-9	TRBJ2-1
CASSVETGATDTQYF	TGTGCCAGCAGCGTTGAGACGGGTGCCACAGATACGCAGTATTTT	-	-	TRBV9	TRBJ2-3
CASSLCGALPGGNTGELFF	TGTGCCAGCAGCCTTTGCGGTGCGCTTCCCGGGGGGAACACCGGGGAGCTGTTTTTT	-	-	TRBV5-6	TRBJ2-2
CASSLVTGTTGELFF	TGTGCCAGCAGCTTGGTGACAGGGACCACCGGGGAGCTGTTTTTT	-	TRBD1	TRBV5-4	TRBJ2-2
CASSLRGHTEAFF	TGCGCCAGCAGCTTGCGGGGTCACACTGAAGCTTTCTTT	-	-	TRBV5-1	TRBJ1-1
CASSVGDRSYEQYF	TGTGCCAGCAGTGTAGGGGACCGCTCCTACGAGCAGTACTTC	many	-	TRBV9	TRBJ2-7
CASSLVGNDYGYTF	TGCGCCAGCAGCTTGGTGGGGAATGACTATGGCTACACCTTC	few	-	TRBV5-1	TRBJ1-2
CSVRRTGQQETQYF	TGCAGCGTCCGGAGGACGGGTCAGCAAGAGACCCAGTACTTC	few	-	TRBV29-1	TRBJ2-5
CASSESQGATGANVLTF	TGTGCCAGCAGTGAATCCCAGGGGGCAACCGGGGCCAACGTCCTGACTTTC	few	TRBD1	TRBV6-1	TRBJ2-6
CASSLGFSNTQYF	TGTGCCAGCAGTCTAGGTTTCTCGAATACGCAGTATTTT	few	-	TRBV6-5	TRBJ2-3
CSARDRGQSVDTEAFF	TGCAGTGCTAGAGACAGGGGCCAAAGTGTGGACACTGAAGCTTTCTTT	few	-	TRBV20-1	TRBJ1-1
CASSPQQDTQYF	TGTGCCAGCTCACCACAGCAGGATACGCAGTATTTT	-	-	TRBV18	TRBJ2-3
CASSHLANYGYTF	TGTGCCAGCTCACACTTAGCTAACTATGGCTACACCTTC	few	-	TRBV18	TRBJ1-2
CASRGPGSNQPQHF	TGTGCCAGCAGGGGTCCGGGAAGCAATCAGCCCCAGCATTTT	few	-	TRBV2	TRBJ1-5
CAISTSTSGGGETQYF	TGTGCCATCAGTACTTCGACTAGCGGGGGAGGGGAGACCCAGTACTTC	few	TRBD2	TRBV10-3	TRBJ2-5
CASSLGDTANYGYTF	TGTGCCAGCAGCTTAGGGGACACCGCTAACTATGGCTACACCTTC	-	-	TRBV11-2	TRBJ1-2